This T cell receptor beta chain was documented in a study of T cells in localized non-small cell lung cancer. The assay was immunoSEQ multiplex PCR, and TCRdb's table has in-frame clones only and misses some. Here the sample spans a few thousand clones, roughly 23% being singletons. Deletions cut 4 bases from V and 2 bases from J, with 15 bases between. This CDR3 contains 16 residues. Per germline, CDR1 LNHDA and CDR2 SQIVND (reference sequence). Each adjacent lung sample was taken at least 2 cm from the tumor margin and was free of atypia. The specimen was normal lung tissue next to the tumor, collected before any cancer treatment. This receptor was identified in a male donor aged 60 or older with stage II lung adenocarcinoma. This chain uses TRBV19 with TRBJ2-1; tentatively, D is TRBD2 (5 bases). The CDR3 loop reads CASSNYPRTAYNEQFF. CDR3 in DNA: TGTGCCAGTAGTAATTATCCCCGGACTGCCTACAATGAGCAGTTCTTC. Combining the CDR3 with reference TRBV19 and TRBJ2-1 gives the whole variable domain DGGITQSPKYLFRKEGQNVTLSCEQNLNHDAMYWYRQDPGQGLRLIYYSQIVNDFQKGDIAEGYSVSREKKESFPLTVTSAQKNPTAFYLCASSNYPRTAYNEQFFGPGTRLTVL.